The present entry profiles one TCR beta chain with its context. This sample is drawn from a study of control samples from healthy donors and cancer patients. Libraries were prepared by immunoSEQ multiplex PCR; TCRdb keeps only in-frame clonotypes and omits some of them. The sample carries approximately 140,000 clones, under 95% recorded once. Germline assignment: CDR1 MNHEY and CDR2 SVGAGI. With 6 bases removed from V and 4 bases from J, the gap between germline ends came to 10 bases. The CDR3 contains 14 residues. The chain combines TRBV6-5 with TRBJ1-6; a possible D gene is TRBD1 (5 bases). Sequenced: blood. The receptor was derived from a man aged 35 to 55 in good health. The CDR3 loop is CASRRDGYNSPLHF. For the CDR3, the DNA is TGTGCCAGCAGAAGGGACGGTTATAATTCACCCCTCCACTTT.